One sample yielded the 5 T cell receptor beta chains listed below, sequenced in a study of PD-L1 blockade in urothelial cancer. The assay was immunoSEQ multiplex PCR, and TCRdb's table has in-frame clones only and misses some. The data contain approximately 80,000 clones, 82% of them seen just once; the ten biggest clones take up roughly 9.5%. The sample was PBMCs, taken around atezolizumab (anti-PD-L1) treatment. Receptors originate from a man aged 70 or older with urothelial cancer.

This clone is a singleton in its sample. This chain's CDR3 is CASSQRGTQYF. The CDR3 nucleotides are TGTGCCAGCAGCCAGAGAGGGACCCAGTACTTC. This chain uses TRBV5-5 with TRBJ2-5; the D is unclear. The CDR3 is 11 residues long. Trimming left V 4 bases short and J 7 bases short, with 8 bases between. Germline V gene lookup returns CDR1 SGHKS and CDR2 YYEKEE (reference sequence).

As DNA, the CDR3 is TGCGCCACCCGGGATGTCGGGGAGCTGTTTTTT. Its protein product is CATRDVGELFF. This chain uses TRBV5-1 with TRBJ2-2; a weak D match, TRBD2 (5 bases). CDR1 and CDR2 (germline): SGHRS, YFSETQ. V was clipped by 9 bases and J by 7 bases, with 10 bases between them. The CDR3 sequence is 11 residues long.

This chain uses TRBV11-2 with TRBJ2-1; 10 bases agree with TRBD2. CDR1 and CDR2 (germline): SGHAT, FQNNGV. The CDR3 sequence is 17 residues long. Germline trimming cut 1 base from V and 12 bases from J; bases unmatched to any gene: 15. DNA of the CDR3: TGTGCCAGCAGCTTAGTGATGGCTAGCGGGAGCACCGGGGGGCAGTTCTTC. It encodes CASSLVMASGSTGGQFF.

The chain combines TRBV7-3 with TRBJ2-1; 11 nucleotides agree with TRBD2. After removal of 3 bases from V and 4 bases from J, the junction contained 2 bases not matched to a gene. The V gene's germline CDR1 is SGHTA and CDR2 FQGTGA. The CDR3 has 15 amino acids. The CDR3 spells CASSLTSGTYNEQFF. In DNA, the CDR3 is TGTGCCAGCAGCTTGACTAGCGGGACTTACAATGAGCAGTTCTTC.

The V gene is TRBV4-1, the J gene TRBJ2-3, with D possibly matching TRBD2 (6 bases). Germline lookup yields CDR1 MGHRA and CDR2 YSYEKL. The germline V and J ends were trimmed by 1 base and 5 bases, with 10 bases remaining between them. CDR3 length: 14 amino acids. CDR3 residues: CASSQGIGRDTQYF. Here the CDR3 DNA reads TGCGCCAGCAGCCAAGGGATCGGGAGAGATACGCAGTATTTT.